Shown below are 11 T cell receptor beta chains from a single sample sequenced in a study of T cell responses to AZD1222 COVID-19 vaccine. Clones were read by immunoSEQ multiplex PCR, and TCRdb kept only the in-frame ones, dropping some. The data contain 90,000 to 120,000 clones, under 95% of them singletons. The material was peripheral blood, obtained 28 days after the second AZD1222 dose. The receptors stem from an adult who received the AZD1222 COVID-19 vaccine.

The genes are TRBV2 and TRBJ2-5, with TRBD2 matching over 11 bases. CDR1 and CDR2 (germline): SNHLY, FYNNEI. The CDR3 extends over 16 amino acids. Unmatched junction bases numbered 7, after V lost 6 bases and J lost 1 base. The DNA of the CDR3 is TGTGCCAGCAGGCAACTAGCGGGGGTGAGCCAAGAGACCCAGTACTTC. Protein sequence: CASRQLAGVSQETQYF.

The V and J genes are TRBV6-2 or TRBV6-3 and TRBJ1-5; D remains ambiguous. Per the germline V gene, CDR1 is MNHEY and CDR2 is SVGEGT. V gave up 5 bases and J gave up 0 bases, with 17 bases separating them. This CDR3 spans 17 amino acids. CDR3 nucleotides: TGTGCCAGCAGTCCCGCGTGGCCGGAGAGTAGCAATCAGCCCCAGCATTTT. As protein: CASSPAWPESSNQPQHF.

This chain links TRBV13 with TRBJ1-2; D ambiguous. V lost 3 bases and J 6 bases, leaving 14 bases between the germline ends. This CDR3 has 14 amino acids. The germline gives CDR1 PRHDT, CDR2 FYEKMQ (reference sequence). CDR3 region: CASSFSGGPNGYTF. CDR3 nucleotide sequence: TGTGCCAGCAGCTTTAGTGGCGGACCGAATGGCTACACCTTC.

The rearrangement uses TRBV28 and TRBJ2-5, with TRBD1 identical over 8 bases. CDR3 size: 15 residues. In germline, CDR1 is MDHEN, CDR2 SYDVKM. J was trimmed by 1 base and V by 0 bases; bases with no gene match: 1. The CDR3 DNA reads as TGTGCCAGCAGTTTATGGGGGACAGGCCAAGAGACCCAGTACTTC. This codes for CASSLWGTGQETQYF.

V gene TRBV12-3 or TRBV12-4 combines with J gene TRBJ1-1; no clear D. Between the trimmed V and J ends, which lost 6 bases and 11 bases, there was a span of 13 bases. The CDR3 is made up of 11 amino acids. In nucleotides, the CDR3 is TGTGCCAGCAGCCAAGACATCGCGGCTTTCTTT. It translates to CASSQDIAAFF.

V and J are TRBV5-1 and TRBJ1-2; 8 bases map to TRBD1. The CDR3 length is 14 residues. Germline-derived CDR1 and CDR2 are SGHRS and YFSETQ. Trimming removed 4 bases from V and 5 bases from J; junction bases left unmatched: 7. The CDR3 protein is CASSIGQGSYGYTF. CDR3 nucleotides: TGCGCCAGCAGCATTGGACAGGGTTCATATGGCTACACCTTC.

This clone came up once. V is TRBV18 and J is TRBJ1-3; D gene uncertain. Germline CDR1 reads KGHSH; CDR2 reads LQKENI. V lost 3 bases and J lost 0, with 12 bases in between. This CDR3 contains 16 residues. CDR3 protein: CASSPYTLGSGNTIYF. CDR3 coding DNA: TGTGCCAGCTCACCGTACACCCTCGGCTCTGGAAACACCATATATTTT.

The CDR3 nucleotides read TGTGCCAGCAGCGCCGGGACTAGCGGGATCCATGAGCAGTTCTTC. It specifies CASSAGTSGIHEQFF. The rearrangement uses TRBV14 and TRBJ2-1, with 13 bases identical to TRBD2. The V gene end was trimmed by 5 bases and the J gene end by 8 bases; junction bases not matched to a gene: 6. The V gene's germline CDR1 is SGHDN and CDR2 FVKESK. CDR3 length: 15 residues.

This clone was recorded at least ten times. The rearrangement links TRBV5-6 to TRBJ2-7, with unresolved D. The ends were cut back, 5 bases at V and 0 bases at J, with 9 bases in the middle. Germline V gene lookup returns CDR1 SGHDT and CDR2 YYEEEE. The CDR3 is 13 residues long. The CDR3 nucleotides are TGTGCCAGCAGGTCGGGCAGCTCCTACGAGCAGTACTTC. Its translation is CASRSGSSYEQYF.

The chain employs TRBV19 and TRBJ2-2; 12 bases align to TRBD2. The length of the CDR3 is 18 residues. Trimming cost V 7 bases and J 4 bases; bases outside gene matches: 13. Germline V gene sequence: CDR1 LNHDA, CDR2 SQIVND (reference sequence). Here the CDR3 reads CASTRRLAGGMATGELFF. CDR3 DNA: TGTGCCAGTACCCGCCGGCTAGCGGGAGGGATGGCCACCGGGGAGCTGTTTTTT.

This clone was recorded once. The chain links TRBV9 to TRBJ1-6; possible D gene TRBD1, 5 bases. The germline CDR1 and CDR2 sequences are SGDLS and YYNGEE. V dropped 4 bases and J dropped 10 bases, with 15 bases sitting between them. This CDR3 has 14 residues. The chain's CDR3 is CASSPGTAKSPLHF. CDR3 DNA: TGTGCCAGCAGCCCCGGGACCGCGAAGTCACCCCTCCACTTT.